A selection of T cell receptor beta chains follows, all from one sample in a study of graft-versus-host responses after intestinal transplantation. TCRdb's table, derived via immunoSEQ multiplex PCR, lists solely in-frame clones and lacks some. This sample yields some 18,000 clones, of which 35% to 45% are seen a single time; approximately 0.9% belongs to the top ten. Sequenced material: alloreactive CD4+ T cells from a mixed lymphocyte reaction culture, taken before intestinal transplant. All receptors come from a human patient who received an intestinal transplant. The CDR3 runs from the conserved cysteine through the conserved F or W. Fields, in order: D gene, V gene, CDR3 length, J gene, clone size, CDR3 DNA, CDR3 protein. A D gene is named only where the DNA matches it firmly. The size of a clone is reported for some rows only, either as once, few or many, or as a class for expanded clones.

d_call: NA
v_call: TRBV11-1
cdr3_length: 16
j_call: TRBJ2-1
clone_size: NA
cdr3_nt: TGTGCCAGCAGCTTAGGCTCTAGGCCGGTGGTCAATGAGCAGTTCTTC
cdr3_aa: CASSLGSRPVVNEQFF

d_call: NA
v_call: TRBV6-1
cdr3_length: 15
j_call: TRBJ2-1
clone_size: NA
cdr3_nt: TGTGCCAGCAGTGTAAGAACAGCCGGAAGCTCAAAGCAGTTCTTC
cdr3_aa: CASSVRTAGSSKQFF

d_call: NA
v_call: TRBV29-1
cdr3_length: 13
j_call: TRBJ2-1
clone_size: few
cdr3_nt: TGCAGCGCCGGGACTCATGGAAGTGGTGAGCAGTTCTTC
cdr3_aa: CSAGTHGSGEQFF

d_call: TRBD1
v_call: TRBV7-7
cdr3_length: 16
j_call: TRBJ2-5
clone_size: NA
cdr3_nt: TGTGCCAGCAGCCCGGGACAGTACCTCCCCGCAGAGACCCAGTACTTC
cdr3_aa: CASSPGQYLPAETQYF

d_call: NA
v_call: TRBV18
cdr3_length: 17
j_call: TRBJ1-1
clone_size: NA
cdr3_nt: TGTGCCAGCTCACCGATACTACAGGGCCTGGCGAACACTGAAGCTTTCTTT
cdr3_aa: CASSPILQGLANTEAFF

d_call: NA
v_call: TRBV7-8
cdr3_length: 14
j_call: TRBJ2-3
clone_size: NA
cdr3_nt: TGTGCCAGCAGCTTAGTGGGGGGCGCAGATACGCAGTATTTT
cdr3_aa: CASSLVGGADTQYF

d_call: NA
v_call: TRBV18
cdr3_length: 14
j_call: TRBJ2-5
clone_size: NA
cdr3_nt: TGTGCCAGCTCACCACCCTCCGGCCAAGAGACCCAGTACTTC
cdr3_aa: CASSPPSGQETQYF

d_call: NA
v_call: TRBV29-1
cdr3_length: 13
j_call: TRBJ1-1
clone_size: NA
cdr3_nt: TGCAGCGTTGAGGGGGGCGACCACACTGAAGCTTTCTTT
cdr3_aa: CSVEGGDHTEAFF

d_call: NA
v_call: TRBV7-9
cdr3_length: 13
j_call: TRBJ1-1
clone_size: NA
cdr3_nt: TGTGCCAGCAGGTCAGGGACCGACACTGAAGCTTTCTTT
cdr3_aa: CASRSGTDTEAFF

d_call: NA
v_call: TRBV6-1
cdr3_length: 12
j_call: TRBJ1-5
clone_size: NA
cdr3_nt: TGTGCGAGCGGCAGGGGAAATCAGCCCCAGCATTTT
cdr3_aa: CASGRGNQPQHF

d_call: NA
v_call: TRBV6-5
cdr3_length: 14
j_call: TRBJ2-4
clone_size: NA
cdr3_nt: TGTGCCAGCAGTGAGGGGATAGCCAAAAACATTCAGTACTTC
cdr3_aa: CASSEGIAKNIQYF

d_call: NA
v_call: TRBV11-3
cdr3_length: 14
j_call: TRBJ2-3
clone_size: few
cdr3_nt: TGTGCCAGCAGCTTTGGCGGGGCTTCGGATACGCAGTATTTT
cdr3_aa: CASSFGGASDTQYF

d_call: NA
v_call: TRBV19
cdr3_length: 14
j_call: TRBJ2-7
clone_size: once
cdr3_nt: TGTGCCAGTAGTATCGACAGCCGGACCTACGAGCAGTACTTC
cdr3_aa: CASSIDSRTYEQYF

d_call: TRBD1
v_call: TRBV19
cdr3_length: 16
j_call: TRBJ1-3
clone_size: few
cdr3_nt: TGTGCCAGTAAAGCCCCCGGACAGGGCTCTGGAAACACCATATATTTT
cdr3_aa: CASKAPGQGSGNTIYF

d_call: NA
v_call: TRBV6-5
cdr3_length: 14
j_call: TRBJ1-2
clone_size: NA
cdr3_nt: TGTGCCAGCAGTCAACAGGGAAGGGGCTATGGCTACACCTTC
cdr3_aa: CASSQQGRGYGYTF

d_call: NA
v_call: TRBV6-5
cdr3_length: 14
j_call: TRBJ2-2
clone_size: NA
cdr3_nt: TGTGCCAGCACAGGGTCTCTGAACACCGGGGAGCTGTTTTTT
cdr3_aa: CASTGSLNTGELFF

d_call: NA
v_call: TRBV19
cdr3_length: 13
j_call: TRBJ1-1
clone_size: NA
cdr3_nt: TGTGCCAGTAGTATCGCGCAGAACACTGAAGCTTTCTTT
cdr3_aa: CASSIAQNTEAFF

d_call: TRBD1
v_call: TRBV9
cdr3_length: 15
j_call: TRBJ2-1
clone_size: NA
cdr3_nt: TGTGCCAGCAGCCCCACAGGGGGCGCAAGTAATGAGCAGTTCTTC
cdr3_aa: CASSPTGGASNEQFF

d_call: NA
v_call: TRBV2
cdr3_length: 13
j_call: TRBJ1-6
clone_size: NA
cdr3_nt: TGTGCCAGCAGAGTCTCCAGAGGTTCACCCCTCCACTTT
cdr3_aa: CASRVSRGSPLHF

d_call: TRBD1
v_call: TRBV5-4
cdr3_length: 15
j_call: TRBJ1-5
clone_size: NA
cdr3_nt: TGTGCCAGCAGCTCTAGACAGGGCGGCAATCAGCCCCAGCATTTT
cdr3_aa: CASSSRQGGNQPQHF

d_call: TRBD1
v_call: TRBV6-5
cdr3_length: 14
j_call: TRBJ1-6
clone_size: NA
cdr3_nt: TGTGCCAGCGTAAGGCCGGGACAGGGCTCACCCCTCCACTTT
cdr3_aa: CASVRPGQGSPLHF

d_call: TRBD1
v_call: TRBV19
cdr3_length: 18
j_call: TRBJ1-5
clone_size: NA
cdr3_nt: TGTGCCAGTAGTATAGACAGGGGGATTCTACGGGGCAATCAGCCCCAGCATTTT
cdr3_aa: CASSIDRGILRGNQPQHF

d_call: NA
v_call: TRBV5-6
cdr3_length: 14
j_call: TRBJ1-2
clone_size: NA
cdr3_nt: TGTGCCAGCAGCTTTGATAGGGGCCTCTATGGCTACACCTTC
cdr3_aa: CASSFDRGLYGYTF

d_call: NA
v_call: TRBV7-9
cdr3_length: 14
j_call: TRBJ2-1
clone_size: few
cdr3_nt: TGTGCCAGCAGCTTAGCGGGGGGAAAGAATGAGCAGTTCTTC
cdr3_aa: CASSLAGGKNEQFF

d_call: NA
v_call: TRBV4-1
cdr3_length: 16
j_call: TRBJ1-6
clone_size: few
cdr3_nt: TGCGCCAGCAGCCAAATCGCAACGCGGATTAATTCACCCCTCCACTTT
cdr3_aa: CASSQIATRINSPLHF

d_call: NA
v_call: TRBV5-1
cdr3_length: 14
j_call: TRBJ2-7
clone_size: few
cdr3_nt: TGCGCCAGCAGCTTCGACCCCCGGCCGGACGAGCAGTACTTC
cdr3_aa: CASSFDPRPDEQYF